The present TCR beta chain was sequenced within a study of T cells in Graves' hyperthyroidism and ophthalmopathy (dated by TCRdb to between 2018 and 2021). Study-wide context: Peripheral blood samples were taken at initial diagnosis, before any treatment was given. After sampling, hyperthyroidism patients received methimazole starting at 30 mg daily, and ophthalmopathy patients received high-dose intravenous methylprednisolone. According to the paper, TCR Vbeta CDR3 sequencing was carried out on around 140 peripheral blood samples, which came from fewer than 50 ophthalmopathy, 80 or so hyperthyroidism and about 17 progressor patients. For training and testing, the 110 or so patients in the discovery cohort were randomly divided in a 7:3 ratio. Prospective prediction of ophthalmopathy was tested in an independent validation cohort consisting of 18 to 20 hyperthyroidism patients and approximately 16 patients who later progressed to ophthalmopathy. In about 6 Graves' hyperthyroidism patients, the study also compared T-cell repertoires from thyroid tissue with T-cell repertoires from blood. To identify TCR V-J signatures that set the groups apart, the researchers used a discovery cohort of about a hundred patients, made up of 40 to 45 with Graves' ophthalmopathy and some 55 with stable Graves' hyperthyroidism.

Amplification of TCR beta CDR3 regions was carried out from RNA transcripts. The first round of RT-PCR for the TCR CDR3 was performed with the HTBI primer set and the Qiagen OneStep RT-PCR kit. Libraries were constructed in a second round of multiplex PCR, after which size selection and purification were performed. Paired-end sequencing of the libraries was performed with 100 bp reads on an Illumina HiSeq2000. Turning to the authors' computational methods: SOAPnuke was used to process the raw data, throwing out any read that contained adapters or uncalled bases, had a mean Phred below 15, or lacked an exact constant-primer or identifier match. COPE v1.2.5 was used to merge the high-quality paired reads, and each unique nucleotide sequence was defined as a clonotype. Clonotypes were aligned to IMGT TRBV, TRBD and TRBJ reference segments using MiTCR v1.1. The analysis was restricted to V-J combinations with a frequency above 0.0001, which together covered 99.2% of the repertoires. The TCS score was defined as the ratio of F50 (clonal expansion) to E x V (chaos), calculated using BLOSUM62-based TCRdist between CDR3 peptides within each V-J. Welch's t-statistics and random forest reduced 514 V-J features to some 14, which were used in a naive Bayes classifier (R e1071). TCRdb ran its own pipeline on the public reads, namely fastp trimming at Q25 and MiXCR clone calling, and kept in-frame beta chains. Rows are combined by CDR3 protein, so each entry shows the most common genes and DNA. The V and J calls, along with clone size, are taken from TCRdb and not from the paper's own processing. The sample includes around 500,000 distinct CDR3 sequences, with approximately 15% observed a single time. The ten largest clones capture less than 20% of the sample.

From its cysteine to its phenylalanine, the CDR3 spans 14 amino acids. Of the read, only the CDR3 DNA is kept; its 42 bases are in frame from base 1. V loses 1 base of germline sequence and J loses 7 bases, and the interval between the two ends is 11 bases. Stable Graves' hyperthyroidism was defined as the absence of progression to ophthalmopathy over 18 months of follow-up. Hyperthyroidism patients were aged 18 to 65 years and newly diagnosed, with disease duration of less than 2 months. Patients with uncontrolled infections, other autoimmune diseases, pregnancy or lactation were excluded. Diagnoses were established on the basis of clinical symptoms, serum thyroxine and TRAb, thyroid ultrasound, and orbital computed tomography. Ficoll-Paque density gradient centrifugation was used to isolate PBMCs from around 10 ml of fresh peripheral blood. Trizol reagent was used to extract total RNA, and RNA quality was then checked on an Agilent 2100 Bioanalyzer.

The research as a whole found: In validation, the model predicted progression to ophthalmopathy a median of approximately 6.3 months before onset, with roughly 70% sensitivity and 72.22% specificity. Most expanded thyroid clonotypes (frequency above 0.001) were also detected in blood, suggesting blood repertoires may reflect thyroid immune responses. A 13 V-J signature model separated ophthalmopathy from stable hyperthyroidism, with approximately 87% sensitivity and 81.08% specificity in cross-validation and 80%/75% in testing. Sample size was not statistically predetermined, and investigators were not blinded to group allocation.

At least ten counts were recorded for this clonotype. Its target antigen remains unknown. Base qualities are not at hand, and no much larger clone is one base apart. The rearrangement combines TRBV12-3 or TRBV12-4 with TRBJ1-5, with a tentative D gene TRBD1 over 6 matching bases. The sample taken for sequencing was blood. This receptor was taken from a woman aged 18-29 years with Graves' hyperthyroidism. The DNA sequence is given as TGTGCCAGCAGTTTAGAAGCGGGGGCGCAGCCCCAGCATTTT. Its product reads: CASSLEAGAQPQHF.